These T cell receptor beta chains were read from a single sample in a study of T cell clonotyping in hematopoietic cell transplantation. TCRdb's copy holds only in-frame clones and misses some; the assay was immunoSEQ multiplex PCR. The repertoire holds 11,000 or so clones, roughly 90% seen once, with roughly an eighth in the top ten. Sequences were derived from peripheral blood mononuclear cells, sampled before stem cell transplant. The receptor set was obtained from a woman aged 40-49 years with acute myeloid leukemia. Some clones in this sample may be carry-over from other donors' samples. Each CDR3 is given with its conserved first and last residue. D genes are given only for firm matches. For some rows the clone size is stated as once, few or many, or as a class when expanded; others skip it.

D	V	size	J	CDR3	DNA
.	TRBV9	.	TRBJ2-3	CASSVGGWESTDTQYF	TGTGCCAGCAGCGTAGGAGGTTGGGAAAGCACAGATACGCAGTATTTT
TRBD2	TRBV27	once	TRBJ2-2	CASRRGREDTGELFF	TGTGCCAGCCGCCGAGGGAGGGAGGACACCGGGGAGCTGTTTTTT
TRBD2	TRBV10-3	.	TRBJ2-3	CAISESWLAGGLNRDTQYF	TGTGCCATCAGTGAGTCGTGGCTAGCGGGAGGCCTCAATCGGGATACGCAGTATTTT
.	TRBV10-1	.	TRBJ2-2	CASRDFNGELFF	TGCGCCAGCAGGGACTTCAACGGGGAGCTGTTTTTT
.	TRBV4-1	.	TRBJ2-5	CASSQPARVGETQYF	TGCGCCAGCAGCCAACCTGCCCGAGTCGGGGAGACCCAGTACTTC
.	TRBV7-3	.	TRBJ1-1	CASTRVIMNTEAFF	TGTGCCAGCACCCGAGTTATCATGAACACTGAAGCTTTCTTT
TRBD2	TRBV4-2	few	TRBJ2-3	CASSQDSGREVVDTQYF	TGTGCCAGCAGCCAAGATAGCGGACGGGAGGTGGTAGATACGCAGTATTTT
TRBD1	TRBV28	.	TRBJ2-3	CASSFGDRRLDTQYF	TGTGCCAGCAGTTTCGGGGACAGGCGTCTGGATACGCAGTATTTT
TRBD2	TRBV7-8	.	TRBJ2-1	CASSHKRGTNYNEQFF	TGTGCCAGCAGCCACAAGCGGGGGACCAACTACAATGAGCAGTTCTTC
TRBD2	TRBV11-2	.	TRBJ2-3	CASSFRITSGSTDTQYF	TGTGCCAGCAGCTTCAGGATTACTAGCGGATCCACAGATACGCAGTATTTT
.	TRBV2	.	TRBJ1-3	CASTEWPGSTIYF	TGTGCCAGCACCGAATGGCCTGGGAGCACCATATATTTT
.	TRBV14	.	TRBJ2-3	CASSLYRSDTQYF	TGTGCCAGCAGCCTCTACCGTTCAGATACGCAGTATTTT
.	TRBV27	once	TRBJ2-5	CASSATPQGLETQYF	TGTGCCAGCAGTGCGACACCACAGGGTCTGGAGACCCAGTACTTC
TRBD2	TRBV5-4	.	TRBJ2-7	CASSLGTSRYEQYF	TGTGCCAGCAGCTTGGGGACTAGCCGCTACGAGCAGTACTTC
.	TRBV9	.	TRBJ1-1	CASSPRGTYTEAFF	TGTGCCAGCAGCCCCCGGGGGACTTACACTGAAGCTTTCTTT
TRBD1	TRBV5-5	.	TRBJ2-7	CASSSRQGNYEQYF	TGTGCCAGCAGCTCAAGACAGGGGAACTACGAGCAGTACTTC
.	TRBV10-2	.	TRBJ1-1	CASRVGQMNTEAFF	TGCGCCAGCCGAGTGGGGCAGATGAACACTGAAGCTTTCTTT
TRBD1	TRBV6-5	.	TRBJ2-5	CASRETGPVQTQYF	TGTGCCAGCAGAGAGACAGGGCCAGTCCAGACCCAGTACTTC
TRBD2	TRBV5-3	.	TRBJ2-7	CARSHGTSGIPSSYEQYF	TGTGCCAGAAGCCATGGGACTAGCGGGATCCCCAGCTCCTACGAGCAGTACTTC
.	TRBV30	.	TRBJ1-5	CAWRPTGLNNQPQHF	TGTGCCTGGAGACCGACAGGATTGAACAATCAGCCCCAGCATTTT
TRBD1	TRBV27	.	TRBJ2-7	CASSTYRGSSYEQYF	TGTGCCAGCAGTACCTACAGGGGGAGCTCCTACGAGCAGTACTTC
.	TRBV15	once	TRBJ2-2	CATSRPGRDPGELFF	TGTGCCACCAGCCGACCCGGCCGGGATCCCGGGGAGCTGTTTTTT
.	TRBV5-6	once	TRBJ2-4	CASSLVITPGDIQYF	TGTGCCAGCAGCTTGGTGATTACTCCAGGGGACATTCAGTACTTC
.	TRBV7-2	.	TRBJ1-2	CASSTPLFGYTF	TGTGCCAGCAGCACCCCACTTTTTGGCTACACCTTC
.	TRBV4-2	.	TRBJ2-1	CASSQDSQRVRRYNEQFF	TGTGCCAGCAGCCAAGATAGCCAACGAGTTAGGAGATACAATGAGCAGTTCTTC
.	TRBV7-3	.	TRBJ2-1	CASSLTGYNEQFF	TGTGCCAGCAGCTTAACGGGGTACAATGAGCAGTTCTTC
TRBD1	TRBV2	.	TRBJ1-2	CATSSGGQGVIGYTF	TGTGCCACCTCATCAGGGGGACAGGGGGTGATTGGCTACACCTTC
TRBD2	TRBV2	.	TRBJ2-1	CASRFLPPGLAVYNEQFF	TGTGCCAGCAGGTTTCTCCCCCCGGGACTAGCGGTCTACAATGAGCAGTTCTTC
.	TRBV11-2	.	TRBJ1-1	CASSLEAGNTEAFF	TGTGCCAGCAGCCTGGAGGCCGGGAACACTGAAGCTTTCTTT
.	TRBV27	once	TRBJ1-4	CASSFRGGWEKLFF	TGTGCCAGCAGTTTCAGAGGGGGTTGGGAAAAACTGTTTTTT
TRBD2	TRBV7-9	.	TRBJ2-3	CASSYLTSGGSTDTQYF	TGTGCCAGCAGCTACCTGACTAGCGGAGGCAGCACAGATACGCAGTATTTT
TRBD2	TRBV11-1	.	TRBJ2-5	CASSQGPSGVETQYF	TGTGCCAGCAGCCAAGGTCCTAGCGGGGTTGAGACCCAGTACTTC
.	TRBV29-1	.	TRBJ2-7	CSVGGVPYEQYF	TGCAGCGTTGGGGGGGTCCCCTACGAGCAGTACTTC
TRBD1	TRBV14	.	TRBJ1-1	CASSQGTRGRRTEAFF	TGTGCCAGCAGCCAAGGAACCAGGGGGCGCCGGACTGAAGCTTTCTTT
.	TRBV7-2	.	TRBJ2-7	CASSLGEGYYEQYF	TGTGCCAGCAGCTTGGGAGAGGGATACTACGAGCAGTACTTC
TRBD2	TRBV25-1	.	TRBJ2-2	CASSELAGGPRTGELFF	TGTGCCAGCAGTGAACTAGCGGGAGGGCCACGGACCGGGGAGCTGTTTTTT
.	TRBV30	few	TRBJ1-2	CAWSHSSGYGYTF	TGTGCCTGGAGTCACTCGTCGGGCTATGGCTACACCTTC
.	TRBV11-2	.	TRBJ2-1	CASSSNFDNEQFF	TGTGCCAGCAGCTCCAATTTTGACAATGAGCAGTTCTTC
TRBD2	TRBV19	.	TRBJ2-1	CASSWTSGSFYNEQFF	TGTGCCAGTAGTTGGACTAGCGGGAGTTTTTACAATGAGCAGTTCTTC
.	TRBV2	.	TRBJ1-2	CASRETRNYGYTF	TGTGCCAGCAGGGAGACTCGTAACTACGGCTACACCTTC
.	TRBV2	.	TRBJ2-7	CASTLAYEQYF	TGTGCCAGCACCTTAGCCTACGAGCAGTACTTC
.	TRBV25-1	.	TRBJ1-2	CASSPSGAANYGYTF	TGTGCCAGCAGTCCCTCCGGGGCCGCTAACTATGGCTACACCTTC